This T cell receptor (beta chain) was found in a study of T-cell reconstitution after alpha-beta-depleted transplantation in children. Study results and caveats: Surviving recipient T cells and thymic progenitors accounted for the high day-60 TCRbeta diversity observed in some patients. By one year post-transplant, T-cell counts and diversity largely arose from T cells that were newly produced. Expanded clones from the graft, numbering several hundred, reportedly supplied alpha-beta T cells about two months after transplant.

On this clonotype: As yet, its antigen is unknown.

Unique molecular identifiers were incorporated when the TCRbeta library was constructed. TCRdb fed the PCR reads into MiXCR, producing one record per CDR3 protein. The sample carries 450,000 to 550,000 distinct CDR3 sequences, 11% recorded once. The source material was PBMCs, mostly from graft donor cells, sampled 180 days after TCRalphabeta/CD19-depleted stem cell transplant. The source is a female patient between 2 and 15 years old who had a stem cell transplant for aplastic anemia, so the T cells may come from the graft donor.

Here the CDR3 DNA reads TGTGCCAGCAGCCAAGGGGGTGCGGGAGGGCCGTTGGAAAACATTCAGTACTTC. Protein: CASSQGGAGGPLENIQYF. The rearrangement links TRBV4-2 to TRBJ2-4; 9 nucleotides agree with TRBD2. CDR1 is LGHNA and CDR2 is YNFKEQ in the germline V gene. The CDR3 length is 18 residues. The ends lost 1 base at V and 5 bases at J; junction bases unmatched: 12.